A single sample is the source of the 29 T cell receptor beta chains below, sequenced in a study of shared clonotypes between healthy human individuals. Using immunoSEQ multiplex PCR, the repertoire was profiled, and TCRdb retains in-frame clones only, with some absent. The table shows about 2.3 million clones, with less than 95% occurring only once. The sequenced material came from naive CD4+ T cells from PBMCs. Noted subset: CD45RA+ positively selected. These receptors were taken from a man younger than 30 in good health. Some clones in this sample may be carry-over from other donors' samples.

The J gene is TRBJ2-7, the V gene TRBV21-1; the D call of TRBD1 is as the table states it, not checked on the DNA. TRBV21-1 is given as a pseudogene. The CDR3 is 15 residues long. CDR3 sequence: CASSKRQGVPLEQYF. Written as DNA, the CDR3 is TGTGCCAGCAGCAAGAGACAGGGGGTCCCTCTGGAGCAGTACTTC.

The chain carries TRBV7-9 and TRBJ2-7; 9 positions match TRBD1. The ends lost 5 bases at V and 0 bases at J; junction bases unmatched: 5. The germline V gene has CDR1 SEHNR and CDR2 FQNEAQ (reference sequence). The CDR3 has 15 amino acids. The CDR3 sequence is CASSATGGLSYEQYF. Here the CDR3 DNA reads TGTGCCAGCAGCGCAACAGGGGGCCTCTCCTACGAGCAGTACTTC.

The chain links TRBV10-3 to TRBJ2-1, with 7 nucleotides matching TRBD1. CDR1 is ENHRY and CDR2 is SYGVKD in the germline V gene. The CDR3 sequence is 15 residues long. Trimming removed 10 bases from V and 7 bases from J; junction bases left unmatched: 16. CDR3 nucleotide sequence: TGTGCCACGAGTCCACCGGGACAGAACTCTAATGAGCAGTTCTTC. The encoded protein is CATSPPGQNSNEQFF.

As for this clone: Other DNA variants within this sample encode the same CDR3. The CDR3 nucleotides read TGTGCCAGCAGCGTGACTAGCGGACCCTACGAGCAGTACTTC. This translates into CASSVTSGPYEQYF. The gene calls are TRBV7-2 and TRBJ2-7; 9 bases align to TRBD2. The CDR3 is 14 residues long. From germline, CDR1 is SGHTA and CDR2 FQGNSA. J was trimmed by 2 bases and V by 5 bases; bases with no gene match: 4. Variable domain in full (rest from reference TRBV7-2 and TRBJ2-7): GAGVSQSPSNKVTEKGKDVELRCDPISGHTALYWYRQSLGQGLEFLIYFQGNSAPDKSGLPSDRFSAERTGGSVSTLTIQRTQQEDSAVYLCASSVTSGPYEQYFGPGTRLTVT.

This clone was recorded a few times. This sequence joins TRBV5-1 and TRBJ1-5; D ambiguous. Germline-derived CDR1 and CDR2 are SGHRS and YFSETQ. This CDR3 has 13 residues. Between the trimmed V and J ends, which lost 4 bases and 0 bases, there was a span of 5 bases. The CDR3 here is CASSKDSNQPQHF. DNA for the CDR3: TGCGCCAGCAGCAAGGATAGCAATCAGCCCCAGCATTTT.

The gene calls are TRBV14 and TRBJ2-1; TRBD2 matches 8 bases. The CDR3 is made up of 15 amino acids. Unmatched junction bases numbered 3, after V lost 4 bases and J lost 1 base. In germline, CDR1 is SGHDN, CDR2 FVKESK. CDR3 sequence reads: CASSLTGGSYNEQFF. The CDR3 region has the DNA TGTGCCAGCAGCCTAACGGGAGGGTCCTACAATGAGCAGTTCTTC. The complete variable domain, with remaining parts taken from reference TRBV14 and TRBJ2-1, reads EAGVTQFPSHSVIEKGQTVTLRCDPISGHDNLYWYRRVMGKEIKFLLHFVKESKQDESGMPNNRFLAERTGGTYSTLKVQPAELEDSGVYFCASSLTGGSYNEQFFGPGTRLTVL.

This sequence joins TRBV2 and TRBJ2-2; 7 bases map to TRBD1. This CDR3 is built from 16 residues. Germline CDR1 and CDR2: SNHLY and FYNNEI. V dropped 5 bases and J dropped 0; count of bases not matched to a gene: 6. DNA of the CDR3: TGTGCCAGCAGTAATCCAGGGGGATCGAACACCGGGGAGCTGTTTTTT. It encodes CASSNPGGSNTGELFF.

The gene calls are TRBV9 and TRBJ2-1, with D perhaps TRBD1 (7 bases). Trimming took off 5 bases at V and 1 base at J, with 25 bases between the two ends. CDR1 SGDLS and CDR2 YYNGEE come from the germline V gene. The CDR3 runs 19 residues. The CDR3 sequence is CASSGQAEGASGSYNEQFF. CDR3 nucleotide sequence: TGTGCCAGCAGTGGACAAGCGGAGGGGGCCTCGGGTTCCTACAATGAGCAGTTCTTC.

The chain combines TRBV9 with TRBJ1-1; D might be TRBD1 (5 bases). Germline-derived CDR1 and CDR2 are SGDLS and YYNGEE. V was cut by 9 bases and J by 0 bases, with 18 bases left in between. CDR3 length equals 15 residues. CDR3 sequence: CATSTLGPLNTEAFF. In DNA, the CDR3 is TGTGCCACCTCAACCCTGGGACCGCTGAACACTGAAGCTTTCTTT.

This clone was seen once. This rearrangement joins TRBV6-5 to TRBJ1-2, with D possibly matching TRBD1 (5 bases). This CDR3 has 13 residues. The germline gives CDR1 MNHEY, CDR2 SVGAGI. V dropped 6 bases and J dropped 13 bases, with 21 bases sitting between them. The CDR3 sequence: CASSSNFVGPLTF. In nucleotides, the CDR3 is TGTGCCAGCAGCTCCAATTTTGTGGGGCCCCTCACCTTC.

The rearrangement joins TRBV19 to TRBJ2-7; 9 nucleotides agree with TRBD1. J lost 3 bases, V lost 4 bases, and 7 bases had no gene match. The CDR3 runs 15 residues. Germline-derived CDR1 and CDR2 are LNHDA and SQIVND (reference sequence). CDR3 in amino acids: CASSTPGTGIYEQYF. The DNA of the CDR3 is TGTGCCAGTAGTACCCCTGGGACAGGGATCTACGAGCAGTACTTC.

V and J are TRBV11-3 and TRBJ2-3, with D maybe TRBD2 (6 bases). From germline, CDR1 is SGHNT and CDR2 YENEEA. The CDR3 extends over 18 amino acids. Trimming shortened V by 4 bases and J by 2 bases, and 22 bases separated the two germline ends. DNA for the CDR3: TGTGCCAGCAGCTCCGCCCGATGGGGTAGCGGCCTCACAGATACGCAGTATTTT. This sequence encodes CASSSARWGSGLTDTQYF.

The V call is TRBV9, the J call TRBJ2-7; D is perhaps TRBD2 (6 bases). The germline V and J ends were trimmed by 0 bases and 2 bases, with 12 bases remaining between them. CDR1 SGDLS and CDR2 YYNGEE come from the germline V gene. CDR3 length equals 15 residues. The CDR3 spells CASSVGTGDAYEQYF. The DNA of the CDR3 is TGTGCCAGCAGCGTAGGGACGGGGGACGCCTACGAGCAGTACTTC.

DNA of the CDR3: TGTGCCAGCTCGCTACATAGGGACACTGAAGCTTTCTTT. It is translated as CASSLHRDTEAFF. This chain joins TRBV18 and TRBJ1-1, with D unclear. Germline CDR1 and CDR2: KGHSH and LQKENI. Trimming took 6 bases from V and 3 from J, leaving 11 bases between them. The CDR3 runs to 13 residues.

Notes on this clone: Additional DNA sequences in this sample encode the identical CDR3. The CDR3 loop is CASSPDRDYGYTF. The CDR3 region has the DNA TGTGCCAGCAGTCCGGACCGGGACTATGGCTACACCTTC. The chain couples TRBV28 to TRBJ1-2; D remains unclear. Trimming cost V 5 bases and J 3 bases, with 10 bases left between them. The CDR3 has 13 amino acids. Germline CDR1 MDHEN, CDR2 SYDVKM.

A note on this clone: The same CDR3 can be traced to other DNA sequences in this sample. J is TRBJ1-2 and V is TRBV29-1; 7 bases map to TRBD1. CDR1 SQVTM and CDR2 ANQGSEA come from the germline V gene. V was pared by 4 bases and J by 1 base, with 9 bases of the junction left unmatched. This CDR3 has 15 residues. As DNA, the CDR3 is TGCAGCGTTGCCTACAGGGGTGGGGGTAACTATGGCTACACCTTC. Translating gives CSVAYRGGGNYGYTF.

V is TRBV6-4 and J is TRBJ2-1; 7 bases map to TRBD2. Trimming at V came to 0 bases and at J to 8 bases, leaving 7 bases not matched to a gene. Germline V lookup: CDR1 MRHNA, CDR2 SNTAGT. This CDR3 is 15 amino acids long. The CDR3 nucleotides read TGTGCCAGCAGTGACTCGGGGATAGCGGGCGATGAGCAGTTCTTC. The encoded protein is CASSDSGIAGDEQFF.

The J gene is TRBJ2-4, the V gene TRBV7-2, with D uncertain. Germline CDR1 and CDR2: SGHTA and FQGNSA. The CDR3 length is 14 residues. The V end lost 2 bases, the J end lost 2 bases, and 7 bases lay between the germline ends. The CDR3 DNA sequence: TGTGCCAGCAGCTTAACTACGACCAAAAACATTCAGTACTTC. It translates to CASSLTTTKNIQYF.

The chain employs TRBV18 and TRBJ1-1; possibly TRBD1 for D (6 bases). Germline lookup yields CDR1 KGHSH and CDR2 LQKENI. Trimming removed 2 bases from V and 0 bases from J, with 13 bases in between. This CDR3 is 16 amino acids long. This CDR3 reads CASSPFFQGMNTEAFF. CDR3 nucleotide sequence: TGTGCCAGCTCACCATTTTTTCAGGGGATGAACACTGAAGCTTTCTTT.

The V gene is TRBV4-3, the J gene TRBJ2-7; D call uncertain. V lost 1 base, J lost 4 bases, and 11 bases lay in between. CDR3 length: 14 residues. Looked up from germline, CDR1 is LGHNA and CDR2 is YSLEER. Here the CDR3 reads CASSQGGSHYEQYF. CDR3 sequence (DNA): TGCGCCAGCAGCCAAGGAGGCAGTCATTACGAGCAGTACTTC.

The chain uses TRBV5-4 and TRBJ2-2; a weak D match, TRBD1 (6 bases). The CDR3 has 15 residues. The germline gives CDR1 SGHNT, CDR2 YYREEE (reference sequence). Between the trimmed V and J ends, which lost 4 bases and 4 bases, there was a span of 14 bases. The CDR3 is CASSTDSHPTGELFF. The CDR3 nucleotides are TGTGCCAGCAGCACGGACAGCCATCCCACCGGGGAGCTGTTTTTT.

The chain couples TRBV27 to TRBJ1-4, with D possibly being TRBD1 (6 bases). The germline V gene encodes CDR1 MNHEY and CDR2 SMNVEV (reference sequence). Deletions cut 3 bases from V and 4 bases from J, with 15 bases between. The CDR3 is made up of 16 amino acids. The CDR3 region is CASSLLGQGFNEKLFF. The DNA of the CDR3 is TGTGCCAGCAGTTTGTTAGGGCAGGGGTTTAATGAAAAACTGTTTTTT.

V and J are TRBV5-1 and TRBJ2-1, with D possibly being TRBD1 or TRBD2 (5 bases each). The CDR3 sequence is 15 residues long. Germline CDR1 reads SGHRS; CDR2 reads YFSETQ. With 6 bases removed from V and 0 bases from J, the gap between germline ends came to 13 bases. The CDR3 DNA is TGCGCCAGCAATATGGGGGTAAGCTCCTACAATGAGCAGTTCTTC. Amino acids: CASNMGVSSYNEQFF. The full variable domain, with the rest looked up from reference TRBV5-1 and TRBJ2-1, is KAGVTQTPRYLIKTRGQQVTLSCSPISGHRSVSWYQQTPGQGLQFLFEYFSETQRNKGNFPGRFSGRQFSNSRSEMNVSTLELGDSALYLCASNMGVSSYNEQFFGPGTRLTVL.

The chain uses TRBV11-2 and TRBJ2-7, with D perhaps TRBD2 (7 bases). The V end was cut by 7 bases, the J end by 2 bases, with 15 bases between. This CDR3 spans 14 amino acids. Germline-derived CDR1 and CDR2 are SGHAT and FQNNGV. The CDR3 nucleotides read TGTGCCAGCAACAAGGGCGGGGGCACCTACGAGCAGTACTTC. This sequence encodes CASNKGGGTYEQYF.

CDR3 protein: CASSIIRNWDYGYTF. The CDR3 DNA reads as TGTGCCAGTAGTATCATCAGGAACTGGGACTATGGCTACACCTTC. V usage is TRBV19 and J usage is TRBJ1-2; no reliable D call. The V gene lost 3 bases and the J gene lost 3 bases, with 14 bases spanning the gap. The CDR3 sequence is 15 residues long. Germline loops: CDR1 LNHDA, CDR2 SQIVND (reference sequence). Looking up the rest from reference TRBV19 and TRBJ1-2 gives the full variable domain: DGGITQSPKYLFRKEGQNVTLSCEQNLNHDAMYWYRQDPGQGLRLIYYSQIVNDFQKGDIAEGYSVSREKKESFPLTVTSAQKNPTAFYLCASSIIRNWDYGYTFGSGTRLTVV.

CDR3 residues: CASSQGLAKNIQYF. The CDR3 DNA follows: TGCGCCAGCAGCCAGGGACTAGCCAAAAACATTCAGTACTTC. The gene calls are TRBV4-3 and TRBJ2-4, with a weak D call TRBD2 (6 bases). Germline V gene lookup returns CDR1 LGHNA and CDR2 YSLEER. This CDR3 contains 14 residues. V was shortened by 3 bases and J by 0 bases, with 6 bases between the two germline ends.

The chain uses TRBV9 and TRBJ1-1, with D uncertain. Germline CDR1 and CDR2: SGDLS and YYNGEE. This CDR3 contains 13 residues. With 3 bases removed from V and 4 bases from J, the gap between germline ends came to 10 bases. CDR3 sequence reads: CASSAARGTEAFF. CDR3 DNA sequence: TGTGCCAGCAGCGCCGCACGGGGCACTGAAGCTTTCTTT.

The chain recombines TRBV28 with TRBJ2-2; 13 bases line up with TRBD2. The trim removed 6 bases at V and 5 bases at J, leaving 6 bases unmatched. Germline V gives CDR1 MDHEN, CDR2 SYDVKM. The CDR3 totals 16 residues. The DNA of the CDR3 is TGTGCCAGCAGACCCGGGACTAGCGGGGATACCGGGGAGCTGTTTTTT. This codes for CASRPGTSGDTGELFF.

This rearrangement joins TRBV28 to TRBJ2-5; 15 nucleotides align to TRBD2. The CDR3 spans 16 residues. Per germline, CDR1 MDHEN and CDR2 SYDVKM. Trimming at V came to 5 bases and at J to 5 bases, leaving 6 bases not matched to a gene. The CDR3, as DNA: TGTGCCAGCAGTAGCGGACTAGCGGGAGGGGGGGAGACCCAGTACTTC. Translated: CASSSGLAGGGETQYF.